This T cell receptor beta chain was recovered during a study of T cell repertoires in cytomegalovirus infection. This CDR3 comprises 12 residues. V was cut by 1 base and J by 6 bases, with 6 bases left in between. In TCRdb, the reads were re-called with MiXCR into one record per CDR3 protein. The profile shows roughly 240,000 distinct CDR3 sequences, 6.5% of them singletons. This clonotype was picked up many times. This rearrangement joins TRBV12-3 or TRBV12-4 to TRBJ2-5; unclear D gene. The clonotype originates from a human donor in good health (CMV status not recorded). Some clones in this sample may be carry-over from other donors' samples. The source material was PBMCs. CDR3 sequence (DNA): TGTGCCAGCAGTTTAGGTCTCAAGACCCAGTACTTC. This sequence encodes CASSLGLKTQYF.